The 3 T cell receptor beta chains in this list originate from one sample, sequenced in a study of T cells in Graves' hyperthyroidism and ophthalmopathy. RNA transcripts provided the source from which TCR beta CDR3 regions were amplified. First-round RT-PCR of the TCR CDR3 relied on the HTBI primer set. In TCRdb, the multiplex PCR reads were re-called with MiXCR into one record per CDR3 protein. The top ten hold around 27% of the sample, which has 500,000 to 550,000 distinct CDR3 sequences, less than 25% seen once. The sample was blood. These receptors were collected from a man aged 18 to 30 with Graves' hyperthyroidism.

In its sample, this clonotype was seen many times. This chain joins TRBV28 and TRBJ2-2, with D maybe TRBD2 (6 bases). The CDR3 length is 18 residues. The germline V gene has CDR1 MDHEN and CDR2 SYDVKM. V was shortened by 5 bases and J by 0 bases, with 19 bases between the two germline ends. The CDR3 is CASSRRGPHAPNTGELFF. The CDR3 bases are TGTGCCAGCAGTAGGAGGGGCCCCCATGCTCCGAACACCGGGGAGCTGTTTTTT.

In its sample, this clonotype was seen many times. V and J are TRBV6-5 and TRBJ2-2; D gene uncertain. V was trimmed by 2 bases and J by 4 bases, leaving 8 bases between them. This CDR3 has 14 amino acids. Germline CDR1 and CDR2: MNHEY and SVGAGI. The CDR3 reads CASSYPSSTGELFF. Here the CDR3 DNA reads TGTGCCAGCAGTTACCCGAGCAGCACCGGGGAGCTGTTTTTT.

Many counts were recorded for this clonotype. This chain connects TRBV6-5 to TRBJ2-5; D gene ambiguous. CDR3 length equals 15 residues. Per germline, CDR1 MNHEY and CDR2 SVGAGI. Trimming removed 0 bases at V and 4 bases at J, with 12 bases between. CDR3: CASSYSDTNGETQYF. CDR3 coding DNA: TGTGCCAGCAGTTACTCCGACACAAATGGAGAGACCCAGTACTTC.